This entry features one T cell receptor (beta chain) sequence. Antigen specificity is unknown. The data originate from a study of cytomegalovirus exposure and HLA in healthy donors. Study overall: The use of the same platform for the approximately 130 validation repertoires and the 600 to 700 first-cohort repertoires was reported by a later analysis.

This CDR3 is 14 amino acids long. The germline V gene encodes CDR1 SGHAT and CDR2 FQNNGV. V was clipped by 6 bases and J by 6 bases, with 15 bases between them. General observations from the study: Among the CMV-associated chains, a few were confirmed in vitro as specific for CMV antigens. The study recorded fewer than 200 TCR beta chains that were cytomegalovirus-associated.

Libraries were prepared by immunoSEQ multiplex PCR; TCRdb keeps only in-frame clonotypes and omits some of them. The repertoire holds roughly 200,000 clones, with approximately 86% as singletons. This TCR came from a man aged 25 to 45 in good health and CMV-seropositive. The chain uses TRBV11-2 and TRBJ2-1; TRBD1 is a possible D gene (5 bases). Sequencing was carried out using PBMCs. The CDR3 nucleotides are TGTGCCAGCAGGTCTCCAGGGTTAAGCAATGAGCAGTTCTTC. This encodes CASRSPGLSNEQFF.